This T cell receptor (beta chain) was observed in a study of cytomegalovirus exposure and HLA in healthy donors. Notes on the study in general: One variant, a missense change in DCLRE1C, was linked in a later analysis to TCR beta V- and J-gene trimming. Later analysis found that TCR beta chains associated with HLA were more clonally expanded than other, equally common chains.

About this clone: The antigen is unknown.

CDR3 length: 14 residues. CDR1 and CDR2 from the germline V gene are MNHEY and SVGAGI. J lost 3 bases, V lost 5 bases, and 7 bases had no gene match. 60 Vbeta and 13 Jbeta primers were used in PCR. Clones were sequenced by immunoSEQ multiplex PCR, and TCRdb holds only the in-frame ones, with some missing. The repertoire includes roughly 130,000 clones, 70% to 85% of them detected once, and 2.7% sits in the top ten. The source material was PBMCs. This chain links TRBV6-5 with TRBJ2-7; 7 bases map to TRBD1. The clonotype comes from a boy between 2 and 15 years old in good health and CMV-seronegative. CDR3 residues: CASSKYRGHYEQYV. CDR3 DNA sequence: TGTGCCAGCAGTAAGTACAGGGGACACTACGAGCAGTACGTC.